These T cell receptor beta chains were read from a single sample in a study of shared clonotypes between healthy human individuals. Some clones are missing from TCRdb's copy, which holds only in-frame ones; the method was immunoSEQ multiplex PCR. The sample shows over a million clones, under 99% of them seen only once. The sequenced sample consisted of naive CD4+ T cells sorted from blood. These receptors all stem from a man under 40 in good health. Both conserved end residues are part of each CDR3. Fields, in order: clone size, D gene, J gene, V gene, CDR3 protein, CDR3 DNA. D genes are given only for firm matches. The size of a clone is reported for some rows only, either as once, few or many, or as a class for expanded clones.

>.|.|TRBJ1-1|TRBV19
CASGPGSFLTEAFF
TGTGCCAGTGGACCCGGGTCATTCCTCACTGAAGCTTTCTTT
>.|.|TRBJ1-1|TRBV7-9
CASSSSNRAEAFF
TGTGCCAGCAGCTCCTCAAATCGGGCTGAAGCTTTCTTT
>.|.|TRBJ2-4|TRBV6-5
CASSYSEEDPSIQYF
TGTGCCAGCAGTTACTCGGAGGAAGATCCCAGCATTCAGTACTTC
>.|.|TRBJ1-2|TRBV18
CASSPGVGYTF
TGTGCCAGCTCACCAGGGGTAGGCTACACCTTC
>.|TRBD1|TRBJ2-7|TRBV27
CASSQGQGVWQYF
TGTGCCAGCAGCCAAGGACAGGGCGTTTGGCAGTACTTC
>.|TRBD2|TRBJ2-7|TRBV5-1
CASSVGLAGVYEQYF
TGCGCCAGCAGCGTCGGACTAGCGGGAGTCTACGAGCAGTACTTC
>.|.|TRBJ1-2|TRBV7-9
CASSLEGYTF
TGTGCCAGCAGCTTGGAGGGCTACACCTTC
>.|.|TRBJ2-7|TRBV27
CASSLARGEQYF
TGTGCCAGCAGTTTGGCCAGGGGTGAGCAGTACTTC
>.|.|TRBJ2-1|TRBV19
CASSITRWDSQFF
TGTGCCAGTAGTATAACTCGCTGGGACTCTCAGTTCTTC
>.|TRBD2|TRBJ2-3|TRBV7-6
CASSGLGGDDTQYF
TGTGCCAGCAGCGGCCTCGGGGGGGACGATACGCAGTATTTT
>once|.|TRBJ2-7|TRBV27
CASGRSGSYEQYF
TGTGCCAGCGGAAGATCGGGTTCCTACGAGCAGTACTTC
>.|TRBD2|TRBJ2-1|TRBV5-4
CASSSGLAGFNEQFF
TGTGCCAGCAGCTCGGGACTAGCGGGATTTAATGAGCAGTTCTTC
>.|TRBD2|TRBJ2-5|TRBV28
CASSLPLAIQETQYF
TGTGCCAGCAGTTTACCACTAGCGATACAAGAGACCCAGTACTTC
>.|.|TRBJ2-2|TRBV10-1
CASRDPGGSGELFF
TGCGCCAGCAGGGACCCAGGAGGGAGCGGGGAGCTGTTTTTT
>.|TRBD1|TRBJ2-1|TRBV9
CASSVATRTGVREQFF
TGTGCCAGCAGCGTAGCTACTCGCACAGGGGTTAGGGAGCAGTTCTTC
>.|.|TRBJ1-1|TRBV5-1
CASSLTGPGVAFF
TGCGCCAGCAGCTTGACAGGGCCCGGGGTGGCTTTCTTT
>.|TRBD1|TRBJ2-7|TRBV5-1
CASSSDRVVLEQYF
TGCGCCAGCAGCTCTGACAGGGTGGTTCTCGAGCAGTACTTC
>.|TRBD2|TRBJ2-1|TRBV5-1
CASSLGLAGGTYNEQFF
TGCGCCAGCAGCTTAGGATTAGCGGGAGGTACCTACAATGAGCAGTTCTTC
>.|.|TRBJ1-4|TRBV4-1
CASSPDEATNEKLFF
TGCGCCAGCAGCCCAGATGAGGCAACTAATGAAAAACTGTTTTTT
>.|.|TRBJ2-7|TRBV15
CATSRVDRDYEQYF
TGTGCCACCAGCAGAGTTGACAGAGACTACGAGCAGTACTTC
>.|.|TRBJ2-1|TRBV14
CASSPGPNNEQFF
TGTGCCAGCAGCCCGGGACCTAATAATGAGCAGTTCTTC
>.|.|TRBJ1-4|TRBV9
CASSVGIRDEKLFF
TGTGCCAGCAGCGTAGGGATCAGGGATGAAAAACTGTTTTTT
>.|TRBD1|TRBJ2-5|TRBV5-1
CASSGGTGRQETQYF
TGCGCCAGCAGCGGAGGGACAGGCAGACAAGAGACCCAGTACTTC
>.|TRBD2|TRBJ2-3|TRBV9
CASSVDSSGSTDTQYF
TGTGCCAGCAGCGTAGATAGTAGCGGGAGCACAGATACGCAGTATTTT
>.|.|TRBJ2-7|TRBV14
CASSNAGAREQYF
TGTGCCAGCAGTAACGCGGGGGCGCGCGAGCAGTACTTC
>.|TRBD2|TRBJ2-1|TRBV9
CASSVGLAGEWGYNEQFF
TGTGCCAGCAGCGTAGGGCTAGCGGGAGAGTGGGGGTACAATGAGCAGTTCTTC
>.|TRBD1|TRBJ1-2|TRBV2
CASGVTGGHGYTF
TGTGCCAGCGGAGTTACAGGGGGCCATGGCTACACCTTC
>.|.|TRBJ2-1|TRBV7-2
CASSLTGDTYNEQFF
TGTGCCAGCAGCCTGACAGGCGACACCTACAATGAGCAGTTCTTC
>.|.|TRBJ2-7|TRBV7-9
CASSFTQSSYEQYF
TGTGCCAGCAGCTTTACCCAGAGCTCCTACGAGCAGTACTTC
>.|.|TRBJ2-6|TRBV5-1
CASSKDLAGANVLTF
TGCGCCAGCAGCAAGGACCTCGCTGGGGCCAACGTCCTGACTTTC
>.|.|TRBJ2-5|TRBV5-4
CASSSSGRQETQYF
TGTGCCAGCAGCTCCAGCGGCAGGCAAGAGACCCAGTACTTC
>.|.|TRBJ1-1|TRBV18
CASSPWGGTEAFF
TGTGCCAGCTCACCATGGGGGGGCACTGAAGCTTTCTTT
>.|.|TRBJ1-1|TRBV20-1
CSAAGTEAFF
TGCAGTGCCGCAGGGACAGAAGCTTTCTTT
>.|.|TRBJ1-2|TRBV5-1
CASSFYNYGYTF
TGCGCCAGCAGTTTTTATAACTATGGCTACACCTTC
>.|TRBD2|TRBJ2-2|TRBV5-1
CASSAYLADMNTGELFF
TGCGCCAGCAGCGCCTACCTAGCGGACATGAACACCGGGGAGCTGTTTTTT
>.|.|TRBJ1-1|TRBV7-9
CASSFEWNTEAFF
TGTGCCAGCAGCTTTGAATGGAACACTGAAGCTTTCTTT
>.|TRBD1|TRBJ2-3|TRBV2
CASRGTGLDTQYF
TGTGCCAGCAGGGGGACAGGGCTGGATACGCAGTATTTT
>.|.|TRBJ1-1|TRBV5-1
CASSLGEETEAFF
TGCGCCAGCAGCTTGGGAGAGGAGACTGAAGCTTTCTTT
>.|.|TRBJ1-2|TRBV7-2
CASSLGQRVYGYTF
TGTGCCAGCAGCTTGGGTCAGAGGGTTTATGGCTACACCTTC
>once|.|TRBJ2-5|TRBV7-9
CASSLQKTQYF
TGTGCCAGCAGCTTACAAAAGACCCAGTACTTC
>.|.|TRBJ2-1|TRBV10-2
CASSYSGAGGYNEQFF
TGCGCCAGCAGTTATAGCGGGGCAGGGGGGTACAATGAGCAGTTCTTC
>.|.|TRBJ2-3|TRBV18
CASSPPPGGDTQYF
TGTGCCAGCTCACCCCCCCCCGGCGGGGATACGCAGTATTTT
>.|.|TRBJ1-2|TRBV7-8
CASSLGRINYGYTF
TGTGCCAGCAGCTTAGGTCGGATTAACTATGGCTACACCTTC
>.|TRBD1|TRBJ1-5|TRBV5-1
CASTHTGASNQPQHF
TGCGCCAGCACCCATACAGGGGCGAGCAATCAGCCCCAGCATTTT
>.|TRBD1|TRBJ2-5|TRBV6-5
CASSYSGRTGQETQYF
TGTGCCAGCAGTTACTCAGGCAGGACAGGACAAGAGACCCAGTACTTC
>.|TRBD2|TRBJ2-7|TRBV5-4
CASSSKLAPHILGEQYF
TGTGCCAGCAGCTCAAAACTAGCGCCCCACATCTTGGGCGAGCAGTACTTC
>.|.|TRBJ2-7|TRBV18
CASSLAGGDFPHEQYF
TGTGCCAGCTCACTTGCCGGGGGCGACTTTCCGCACGAGCAGTACTTC
>once|TRBD1|TRBJ1-2|TRBV18
CASSLKTGAGNYGYTF
TGTGCCAGCTCGCTAAAGACAGGGGCGGGGAACTATGGCTACACCTTC
>.|TRBD2|TRBJ2-1|TRBV5-4
CASSQGLAVLSYNEQFF
TGTGCCAGCAGCCAGGGACTAGCGGTACTATCCTACAATGAGCAGTTCTTC
>.|TRBD1|TRBJ1-1|TRBV9
CASSVAGQGSAEAFF
TGTGCCAGCAGCGTAGCGGGACAGGGTAGCGCTGAAGCTTTCTTT
>.|.|TRBJ2-5|TRBV5-1
CASSLRAVGETQYF
TGCGCCAGCAGCTTACGGGCGGTGGGAGAGACCCAGTACTTC
>.|.|TRBJ1-1|TRBV29-1
CSVVVLDFEGTEAFF
TGCAGCGTTGTAGTTTTAGACTTTGAGGGCACTGAAGCTTTCTTT
>.|.|TRBJ2-1|TRBV7-3
CAPRWNEQFF
TGTGCCCCCAGGTGGAATGAGCAGTTCTTC
>.|.|TRBJ1-1|TRBV6-5
CASSHQWADTEAFF
TGTGCCAGCAGTCACCAGTGGGCCGACACTGAAGCTTTCTTT
>once|.|TRBJ2-3|TRBV10-1
CASSERADTQYF
TGCGCCAGCAGTGAGAGGGCCGATACGCAGTATTTT
>.|.|TRBJ2-7|TRBV7-9
CASSSEVTEQYF
TGTGCCAGCAGCTCGGAGGTTACCGAGCAGTACTTC
>.|TRBD1|TRBJ1-1|TRBV7-2
CASSHPRDREAFF
TGTGCCAGCAGCCACCCGCGGGACAGAGAAGCTTTCTTT
>.|TRBD1|TRBJ2-1|TRBV11-3
CASSLGTGVRKQFF
TGTGCCAGCAGCTTAGGGACAGGGGTTAGAAAACAGTTCTTC
>.|.|TRBJ1-5|TRBV5-6
CASSPRPDQPQHF
TGTGCCAGCAGCCCTCGGCCAGATCAGCCCCAGCATTTT